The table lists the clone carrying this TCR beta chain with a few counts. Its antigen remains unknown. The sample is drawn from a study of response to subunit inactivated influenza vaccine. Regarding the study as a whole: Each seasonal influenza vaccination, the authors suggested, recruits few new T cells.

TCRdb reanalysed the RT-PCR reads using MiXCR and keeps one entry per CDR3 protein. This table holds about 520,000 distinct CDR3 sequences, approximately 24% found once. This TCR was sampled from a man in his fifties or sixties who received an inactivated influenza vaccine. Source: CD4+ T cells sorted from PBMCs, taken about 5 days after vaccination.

As DNA, the CDR3 is TGCAGTGCTAGAGCGTCTAGCGCGTACAATGAGCAGTTCTTC. Its protein is CSARASSAYNEQFF. The chain is built from TRBV20-1 and TRBJ2-1; possible D gene TRBD2, 6 bases. Deletions cut 1 base from V and 4 bases from J, with 11 bases between. The CDR3 contains 14 residues. Germline V lookup: CDR1 DFQATT, CDR2 SNEGSKA (reference sequence).